The rows below give T cell receptor beta chains drawn from one sample of a study of cytomegalovirus exposure and HLA in healthy donors. Generated by immunoSEQ multiplex PCR, the TCRdb table keeps only in-frame clones and is missing some. The table shows about 180,000 clones, with under 80% occurring only once. Sample: PBMCs. The receptors shown here come from a human donor in good health. Each CDR3 is given with its conserved first and last residue. Each record gives: D gene, clone size, J gene, V gene, CDR3 length, CDR3 DNA, CDR3 protein. A D gene is named only where the DNA matches it firmly. Rows may omit the clone size; those that give it use once, few, many or a size class.

TRBD1	once	TRBJ1-2	TRBV4-1	13	TGCGCCAGCAGCCCGACAGGGGGTTATGGCTACACCTTC	CASSPTGGYGYTF
TRBD1	.	TRBJ1-1	TRBV11-3	12	TGTGCCAGCAGCGGTGGACAGGGCGAAGCTTTCTTT	CASSGGQGEAFF
.	.	TRBJ2-1	TRBV4-1	15	TGCGCCAGCAGCCAAGTAGCGGCCTCCTACAATGAGCAGTTCTTC	CASSQVAASYNEQFF
.	.	TRBJ1-6	TRBV19	13	TGTGCCAGCAAACAGGGTCAAGCGTCACCCCTCCACTTT	CASKQGQASPLHF
TRBD2	.	TRBJ2-3	TRBV5-1	18	TGCGCCAGCAGCTTGTCCGCTACTAGCGGGGGGAGCACAGATACGCAGTATTTT	CASSLSATSGGSTDTQYF
TRBD2	.	TRBJ2-7	TRBV7-3	14	TGTGCCAGCAGCCAGACTAGCGGGCCCGGGCGGCAGTACTTC	CASSQTSGPGRQYF
TRBD2	.	TRBJ2-1	TRBV4-1	17	TGCGCCAGCAGCCAAGGGAGGGTAGCGGGGTCCTACAATGAGCAGTTCTTC	CASSQGRVAGSYNEQFF
.	.	TRBJ1-4	TRBV5-1	15	TGCGCCAGCAGCTTGGATTCAGCGTACAATGAAAAACTGTTTTTT	CASSLDSAYNEKLFF
.	few	TRBJ2-3	TRBV7-6	15	TGTGCCAGCAGCTTAGCGTGGGGCCACACAGATACGCAGTATTTT	CASSLAWGHTDTQYF
TRBD1	.	TRBJ1-1	TRBV5-1	16	TGCGCCAGCAGCTTGCTCGGGACAGGGGCGCGCACTGAAGCTTTCTTT	CASSLLGTGARTEAFF
.	.	TRBJ2-1	TRBV4-3	16	TGCGCCAGCAGCCAAGAGTCGAGGGGGATCTACAATGAGCAGTTCTTC	CASSQESRGIYNEQFF
TRBD1	.	TRBJ1-4	TRBV6-6	14	TGTGCCAGCAGTTACCCCGGGACAGGGGAAAAACTGTTTTTT	CASSYPGTGEKLFF
TRBD2	.	TRBJ2-5	TRBV5-1	16	TGCGCCAGCAGCTTGGGCGGACTAGCGGATGTAGAGACCCAGTACTTC	CASSLGGLADVETQYF
.	.	TRBJ2-7	TRBV10-2	16	TGCGCCAGCAGTACTCGACAGTCCTTCCCAACCTACGAGCAGTACTTC	CASSTRQSFPTYEQYF
TRBD1	.	TRBJ1-5	TRBV29-1	13	TGCAGCGTCCGGGACAGGGGGGGACAGCCCCAGCATTTT	CSVRDRGGQPQHF
.	.	TRBJ1-5	TRBV30	13	TGTGCCTGGAGTGTAGAGGGAAGGCAGCCCCAGCATTTT	CAWSVEGRQPQHF
TRBD2	once	TRBJ2-3	TRBV29-1	14	TGCAGCGTTGTCGGGGGGGGGAACACAGATACGCAGTATTTT	CSVVGGGNTDTQYF
TRBD1	.	TRBJ1-2	TRBV30	13	TGTGCCTGGAATTGGGACAGGGACTATGGCTACACCTTC	CAWNWDRDYGYTF
.	.	TRBJ1-2	TRBV9	11	TGTGCCAGCAGCAGGGGGGGAGGCTACACCTTC	CASSRGGGYTF
TRBD1	.	TRBJ2-5	TRBV30	15	TGTGCCTGGTCTTCTCCCGGGACAGGGAGAAAGACCCAGTACTTC	CAWSSPGTGRKTQYF
TRBD1	.	TRBJ1-2	TRBV5-6	15	TGTGCCAGCAGCTTGGGGGGGACAGGGTCCTATGGCTACACCTTC	CASSLGGTGSYGYTF
TRBD1	.	TRBJ1-2	TRBV2	13	TGTGCCAGCAGTGCGGGACAGGGAAGGGGCTACACCTTC	CASSAGQGRGYTF
.	.	TRBJ2-6	TRBV2	13	TGTGCCAGCTTACAGGGCGAGGCCAACGTCCTGACTTTC	CASLQGEANVLTF
.	.	TRBJ1-1	TRBV19	17	TGTGCCAGTAGTATTCGTTTTTCGTTGGGGGGAAACACTGAAGCTTTCTTT	CASSIRFSLGGNTEAFF
.	.	TRBJ2-1	TRBV19	11	TGTGCCAGTAGAGGAGGTCATGAGCAGTTCTTC	CASRGGHEQFF
.	.	TRBJ1-2	TRBV6-5	13	TGTGCCAGTGGGATTACAGGGAGGGAAGGCTACACCTTC	CASGITGREGYTF
.	once	TRBJ1-5	TRBV5-8	16	TGTGCCAGCAGCTTGGCCCCAGGGTATAGCAATCAGCCCCAGCATTTT	CASSLAPGYSNQPQHF
TRBD1	.	TRBJ1-2	TRBV11-2	17	TGTGCCAGCAGCTTAGGGACAGGGGGGGACAGGAACTATGGCTACACCTTC	CASSLGTGGDRNYGYTF
TRBD1	.	TRBJ1-1	TRBV19	13	TGTGCCAGTAAAAGAGGACAGGGCCTTGAAGCTTTCTTT	CASKRGQGLEAFF
TRBD1	.	TRBJ1-5	TRBV19	11	TGTGCCAGTGGACAGGTTATGCCCCAGCATTTT	CASGQVMPQHF
.	.	TRBJ1-1	TRBV7-2	13	TGTGCCAGCAGCTTAGGCGGGGGAGCTGAAGCTTTCTTT	CASSLGGGAEAFF
TRBD2	.	TRBJ2-5	TRBV30	14	TGTGCCTGGAGGACGGCGGGGGGGATAGAGACCCAGTACTTC	CAWRTAGGIETQYF
.	.	TRBJ1-1	TRBV19	15	TGTGCCAGTAGAGGACAAGGTACCGGGAACACTGAAGCTTTCTTT	CASRGQGTGNTEAFF
TRBD1	.	TRBJ1-2	TRBV7-8	16	TGTGCCAGCAGCCCCCTAACAGGGGGAGCTAACTATGGCTACACCTTC	CASSPLTGGANYGYTF
TRBD1	.	TRBJ1-1	TRBV11-3	14	TGTGCCAGCAGCACCGGACAGGGGAGCACTGAAGCTTTCTTT	CASSTGQGSTEAFF
.	.	TRBJ1-5	TRBV6-5	12	TGTGCCAGCAGTGAGATCGGTCAGCCCCAGCATTTT	CASSEIGQPQHF
.	.	TRBJ2-7	TRBV4-3	14	TGCGCCAGCAGCCAAGATCTAGATACCTACGAGCAGTACTTC	CASSQDLDTYEQYF
.	.	TRBJ2-7	TRBV27	14	TGTGCCAGCAGTTTACTAGGTATGACCTACGAGCAGTACTTC	CASSLLGMTYEQYF
TRBD2	.	TRBJ2-4	TRBV4-3	14	TGCGCCAGCAGCCGGGGGGGGACGGAAAACATTCAGTACTTC	CASSRGGTENIQYF
.	.	TRBJ2-1	TRBV7-6	14	TGTGCCAGCAGCTTAAACCCAGGGAGGCGCGAGCAGTTCTTC	CASSLNPGRREQFF
TRBD2	.	TRBJ2-3	TRBV18	15	TGTGCCAGCTCACCGCCTAGCGGGGCCACAGATACGCAGTATTTT	CASSPPSGATDTQYF
TRBD1	once	TRBJ2-3	TRBV27	13	TGTGCCACTTTACAGGGGACAGCGGTTACGCAGTATTTT	CATLQGTAVTQYF
TRBD1	once	TRBJ1-2	TRBV27	15	TGTGCCAGCAGTTCGACAGGGGGACCTAACTATGGCTACACCTTC	CASSSTGGPNYGYTF
TRBD2	.	TRBJ2-5	TRBV7-3	16	TGTGCCAGCAGCTCAAAGGCGGAGGGCGGGGGGGAGACCCAGTACTTC	CASSSKAEGGGETQYF
.	once	TRBJ2-7	TRBV5-1	14	TGCGCCAGCAGCTTGGACAGACGGTACTACGAGCAGTACTTC	CASSLDRRYYEQYF
TRBD1	.	TRBJ2-5	TRBV7-2	14	TGTGCCAGCAGCCCCGACAGGGCCGGGGAGACCCAGTACTTC	CASSPDRAGETQYF
.	.	TRBJ1-4	TRBV19	15	TGTGCCAGTAGTATCGACCGCGGGTCAAATGAAAAACTGTTTTTT	CASSIDRGSNEKLFF
TRBD1	.	TRBJ1-6	TRBV5-4	14	TGTGCCAGCAGCTTAACAGGGGACGGACGGCCCCTCCACTTT	CASSLTGDGRPLHF
TRBD2	.	TRBJ2-1	TRBV7-2	17	TGTGCCAGCAGCCAGTTGGGTTCGACTAGCGGGGGACGGGAGCAGTTCTTC	CASSQLGSTSGGREQFF
.	.	TRBJ1-5	TRBV7-8	15	TGTGCCAGCAGCTTGCGGATTACTAGCAATCAGCCCCAGCATTTT	CASSLRITSNQPQHF
.	few	TRBJ1-1	TRBV5-1	15	TGCGCCAGCAGCTTGGGACAGCCCATGAACACTGAAGCTTTCTTT	CASSLGQPMNTEAFF
.	once	TRBJ1-1	TRBV7-9	15	TGTGCCAGCAGCGCCCTCGCGGGGGCGGGCACTGAAGCTTTCTTT	CASSALAGAGTEAFF
.	.	TRBJ2-5	TRBV11-2	12	TGTGCCAGCAGCTTAGCCGCAGGCTCCCAGTACTTC	CASSLAAGSQYF
TRBD1	.	TRBJ1-4	TRBV5-6	15	TGTGCCAGCAGCTTGGAGGGGGCTGGGAGTGAAAAACTGTTTTTT	CASSLEGAGSEKLFF
TRBD1	.	TRBJ1-6	TRBV4-1	16	TGCGCCAGCAGCCAACCCGGGACAGGGAACGGAGGACCCCTCCACTTT	CASSQPGTGNGGPLHF